A selection of T cell receptor beta chains follows, all from one sample in a study of OX40 agonist ivuxolimab in advanced cancers. Using immunoSEQ multiplex PCR, the repertoire was profiled, and TCRdb retains in-frame clones only, with some absent. The table shows 80,000 or so clones, with more than 80% occurring only once. The starting material was CD4+ or CD8+ T cells sorted from blood, obtained in a trial of the OX40 agonist ivuxolimab. The receptors shown here come from an adult with an advanced solid tumor such as melanoma, head and neck, liver or kidney cancer. CDR3s include the opening cysteine and the closing phenylalanine or tryptophan. A D gene is named only where the DNA matches it firmly. Expanded clones get a size class; other rows say once, few or many, or leave the size out.

J gene: TRBJ1-1; V gene: TRBV7-3; clone size: -; D gene: -; CDR3 protein: CASALTPDTTEAFF; CDR3 DNA: TGTGCCAGCGCCCTCACCCCAGATACCACTGAAGCTTTCTTT
J gene: TRBJ2-7; V gene: TRBV5-1; clone size: -; D gene: -; CDR3 protein: CASSSGSSYEQYF; CDR3 DNA: TGCGCCAGCAGCTCCGGGAGCTCCTACGAGCAGTACTTC
J gene: TRBJ2-6; V gene: TRBV28; clone size: -; D gene: TRBD1; CDR3 protein: CASSPWDRSSGANVLTF; CDR3 DNA: TGTGCCAGCAGTCCATGGGACAGGAGCTCTGGGGCCAACGTCCTGACTTTC
J gene: TRBJ2-3; V gene: TRBV11-3; clone size: once; D gene: -; CDR3 protein: CASSLEPDTQYF; CDR3 DNA: TGTGCCAGCAGCCTCGAGCCAGATACGCAGTATTTT
J gene: TRBJ2-1; V gene: TRBV5-6; clone size: -; D gene: -; CDR3 protein: CASRITGSYNEQFF; CDR3 DNA: TGTGCCAGCAGGATCACCGGCTCCTACAATGAGCAGTTCTTC
J gene: TRBJ2-3; V gene: TRBV18; clone size: -; D gene: -; CDR3 protein: CASSPLPGTTDTQYF; CDR3 DNA: TGTGCCAGCTCACCACTCCCAGGTACTACAGATACGCAGTATTTT
J gene: TRBJ1-4; V gene: TRBV11-2; clone size: -; D gene: -; CDR3 protein: CASTQGATNEKLFF; CDR3 DNA: TGTGCCAGCACTCAGGGTGCAACTAATGAAAAACTGTTTTTT
J gene: TRBJ1-3; V gene: TRBV5-1; clone size: -; D gene: -; CDR3 protein: CASSFGGGGNTIYF; CDR3 DNA: TGCGCCAGCAGCTTTGGAGGAGGAGGAAACACCATATATTTT
J gene: TRBJ2-4; V gene: TRBV2; clone size: -; D gene: -; CDR3 protein: CASSTGRAKNIQYF; CDR3 DNA: TGTGCCAGCAGTACAGGGCGGGCCAAAAACATTCAGTACTTC
J gene: TRBJ1-1; V gene: TRBV9; clone size: -; D gene: -; CDR3 protein: CASSVVLGESTEAFF; CDR3 DNA: TGTGCCAGCAGCGTAGTTTTGGGGGAGAGCACTGAAGCTTTCTTT
J gene: TRBJ1-1; V gene: TRBV2; clone size: -; D gene: TRBD1; CDR3 protein: CASSEHHRDRGPGAFF; CDR3 DNA: TGTGCCAGCAGTGAACATCATCGGGACAGGGGGCCCGGGGCTTTCTTT
J gene: TRBJ1-2; V gene: TRBV7-8; clone size: -; D gene: TRBD1; CDR3 protein: CASSFRTGTYTF; CDR3 DNA: TGTGCCAGCAGCTTCCGGACAGGGACCTACACCTTC
J gene: TRBJ1-2; V gene: TRBV29-1; clone size: -; D gene: TRBD1; CDR3 protein: CSVERSRQGGFYGYTF; CDR3 DNA: TGCAGCGTTGAAAGATCTCGACAGGGGGGATTCTATGGCTACACCTTC
J gene: TRBJ2-1; V gene: TRBV2; clone size: -; D gene: -; CDR3 protein: CASSDRTGGNEQFF; CDR3 DNA: TGTGCCAGCAGTGACCGGACCGGGGGCAATGAGCAGTTCTTC
J gene: TRBJ1-1; V gene: TRBV19; clone size: -; D gene: -; CDR3 protein: CASSIDRVQGSFF; CDR3 DNA: TGTGCCAGTAGTATAGATAGGGTGCAGGGATCTTTCTTT
J gene: TRBJ2-3; V gene: TRBV9; clone size: -; D gene: -; CDR3 protein: CASSGTVSTDTQYF; CDR3 DNA: TGTGCCAGCAGCGGGACGGTGAGCACAGATACGCAGTATTTT
J gene: TRBJ2-7; V gene: TRBV6-5; clone size: -; D gene: -; CDR3 protein: CASSYPDRDQYF; CDR3 DNA: TGTGCCAGCAGTTACCCAGACAGAGACCAGTACTTC
J gene: TRBJ2-7; V gene: TRBV4-3; clone size: once; D gene: -; CDR3 protein: CASSRGLPNEQYF; CDR3 DNA: TGCGCCAGCAGCCGGGGTTTGCCCAACGAGCAGTACTTC